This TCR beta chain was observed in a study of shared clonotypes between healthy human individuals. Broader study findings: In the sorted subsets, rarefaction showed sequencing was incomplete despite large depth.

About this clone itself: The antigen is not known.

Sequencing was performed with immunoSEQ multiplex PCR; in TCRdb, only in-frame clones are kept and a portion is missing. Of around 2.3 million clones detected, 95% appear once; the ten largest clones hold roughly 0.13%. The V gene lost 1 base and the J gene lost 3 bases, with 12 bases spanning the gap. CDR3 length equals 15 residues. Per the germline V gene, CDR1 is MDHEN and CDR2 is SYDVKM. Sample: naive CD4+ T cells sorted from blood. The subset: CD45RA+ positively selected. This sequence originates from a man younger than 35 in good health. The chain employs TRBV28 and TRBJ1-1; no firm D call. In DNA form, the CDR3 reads TGTGCCAGCAGTTTATTAGGTCTCGGGGACACTGAAGCTTTCTTT. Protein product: CASSLLGLGDTEAFF.